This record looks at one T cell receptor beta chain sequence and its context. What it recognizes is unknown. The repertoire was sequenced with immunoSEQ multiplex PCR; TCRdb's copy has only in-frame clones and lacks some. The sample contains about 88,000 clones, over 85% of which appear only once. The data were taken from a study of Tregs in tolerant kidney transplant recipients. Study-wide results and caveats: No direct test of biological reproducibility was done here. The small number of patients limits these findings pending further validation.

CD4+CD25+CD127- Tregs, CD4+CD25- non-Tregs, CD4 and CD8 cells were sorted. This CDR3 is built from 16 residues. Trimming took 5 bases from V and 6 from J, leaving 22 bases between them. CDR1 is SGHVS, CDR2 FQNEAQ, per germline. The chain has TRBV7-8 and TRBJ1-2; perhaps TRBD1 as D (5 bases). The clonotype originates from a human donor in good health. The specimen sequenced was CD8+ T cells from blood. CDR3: CASSASDTVFLDGYTF. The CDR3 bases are TGTGCCAGCAGCGCTTCGGACACCGTCTTTCTCGATGGCTACACCTTC.